The 30 T cell receptor beta chains below were found in one sample sequenced in a study of blood T cell repertoires in COVID-19. Method: immunoSEQ multiplex PCR; TCRdb's copy keeps in-frame clones and lacks some. The sample contains under 300,000 clones, 82% of which appear only once. Sequenced material: peripheral blood. All receptors come from a woman aged 60-75 years with active or convalescent COVID-19.

This chain links TRBV25-1 with TRBJ1-5, with D uncertain. The length of the CDR3 is 13 residues. V was trimmed by 4 bases and J by 5 bases, leaving 9 bases between them. Germline V CDR1 and CDR2: MGHDK, SYGVNS. The CDR3 sequence: CASSGGLDQPQHF. CDR3 sequence (DNA): TGTGCCAGCAGTGGAGGTCTAGATCAGCCCCAGCATTTT.

The J gene is TRBJ1-2, the V gene TRBV5-8, with D unresolved. The CDR3 covers 15 residues. Germline assignment: CDR1 SGHTS and CDR2 YDEGEE. Trimming cost V 0 bases and J 2 bases, with 11 bases left between them. CDR3 sequence reads: CASSLGQAVNYGYTF. CDR3 bases: TGTGCCAGCAGCTTGGGGCAGGCTGTAAACTATGGCTACACCTTC. The complete variable domain, with remaining parts taken from reference TRBV5-8 and TRBJ1-2, reads EAGVTQSPTHLIKTRGQQATLRCSPISGHTSVYWYQQALGLGLQFLLWYDEGEERNRGNFPPRFSGRQFPNYSSELNVNALELEDSALYLCASSLGQAVNYGYTFGSGTRLTVV.

The V gene is TRBV6-6, the J gene TRBJ2-7, with 9 positions matching TRBD1. The CDR3 totals 15 residues. Germline CDR1 reads MNHNY; CDR2 reads SVGAGI (reference sequence). J gave up 5 bases and V 5 bases, and 10 bases lay outside the gene matches. The CDR3 DNA is TGTGCCAGCAGTCCCCGGGGGACAGGGACCCACGAGCAGTACTTC. It yields the protein CASSPRGTGTHEQYF.

The chain's CDR3 is CASSYESQRETQYF. As DNA, the CDR3 is TGTGCCAGCAGTTATGAATCGCAGCGCGAGACCCAGTACTTC. The chain combines TRBV6-5 with TRBJ2-5; D is unclear. CDR1 is MNHEY, CDR2 SVGAGI, per germline. V dropped 3 bases and J dropped 5 bases, with 13 bases sitting between them. The CDR3 has 14 amino acids.

The chain joins TRBV7-3 to TRBJ2-3; D uncertain. This CDR3 is 13 amino acids long. Germline CDR1 and CDR2: SGHTA and FQGTGA. Trimming removed 5 bases at V and 0 bases at J, with 6 bases between. The CDR3 DNA follows: TGTGCCAGCAGCCCTTTTAGCACAGATACGCAGTATTTT. It specifies CASSPFSTDTQYF.

The chain joins TRBV28 to TRBJ2-3, with D possibly being TRBD1 (6 bases). The length of the CDR3 is 19 residues. Trimming took off 3 bases at V and 0 bases at J, with 22 bases between the two ends. CDR1 MDHEN and CDR2 SYDVKM come from the germline V gene. The CDR3 region is CASSFIFGGRPFSTDTQYF. The CDR3 nucleotides are TGTGCCAGCAGTTTTATCTTTGGGGGCAGACCCTTTAGCACAGATACGCAGTATTTT.

V is TRBV4-1 and J is TRBJ1-1; no clear D. In germline, CDR1 is MGHRA, CDR2 YSYEKL. This CDR3 has 17 amino acids. V was trimmed by 0 bases and J by 3 bases, leaving 17 bases between them. The CDR3 nucleotides read TGCGCCAGCAGCCAAGATCTCGGGTCCGGAATTTACACTGAAGCTTTCTTT. Protein: CASSQDLGSGIYTEAFF.

The V and J genes are TRBV29-1 and TRBJ2-7; tentative D call: TRBD2 (5 bases). The germline V and J ends were trimmed by 7 bases and 2 bases, with 15 bases remaining between them. Germline CDR1 reads SQVTM; CDR2 reads ANQGSEA. This CDR3 is built from 13 residues. CDR3: CSAEKGEPYEQYF. The CDR3 DNA sequence: TGCAGCGCCGAAAAGGGAGAGCCCTACGAGCAGTACTTC.

The V and J genes are TRBV7-3 and TRBJ2-1; 11 bases line up with TRBD2. CDR1 is SGHTA, CDR2 FQGTGA, per germline. The CDR3 length is 16 residues. V shed 4 bases and J 8 bases; nucleotides not matched to a gene: 10. CDR3 amino acids: CASSSFVAGGLDEQFF. For the CDR3, the DNA is TGTGCCAGCAGCTCCTTCGTAGCGGGGGGGCTCGATGAGCAGTTCTTC. The full variable domain, its missing parts supplied by reference TRBV7-3 and TRBJ2-1, is GAGVSQTPSNKVTEKGKYVELRCDPISGHTALYWYRQSLGQGPEFLIYFQGTGAADDSGLPNDRFFAVRPEGSVSTLKIQRTERGDSAVYLCASSSFVAGGLDEQFFGPGTRLTVL.

This chain connects TRBV2 to TRBJ2-3, with 7 bases lining up with TRBD2. V gave up 2 bases and J gave up 7 bases; unmatched junction bases: 12. From germline, CDR1 is SNHLY and CDR2 FYNNEI. This CDR3 has 16 amino acids. The CDR3 nucleotides read TGTGCCAGCAGTGAAAGATGGGGGGGACTCGGGCATACGCAGTATTTT. It translates to CASSERWGGLGHTQYF.

This clone occurred a few times. This chain uses TRBV29-1 with TRBJ2-5, with a possible D match to TRBD2 (5 bases). Germline CDR1 reads SQVTM; CDR2 reads ANQGSEA. This CDR3 spans 17 amino acids. V was shortened by 1 base and J by 0 bases, with 18 bases between the two germline ends. DNA of the CDR3: TGCAGCGTTGAAGTTAATTTCTTGACGGGGAACCAAGAGACCCAGTACTTC. It is translated as CSVEVNFLTGNQETQYF.

The genes are TRBV19 and TRBJ1-3; TRBD1 agrees at 7 bases. Germline CDR1 reads LNHDA; CDR2 reads SQIVND (reference sequence). The CDR3 is 16 residues long. Germline trimming cut 5 bases from V and 3 bases from J; bases unmatched to any gene: 10. The CDR3 sequence is CASSQQPTGIGNTIYF. The DNA for the CDR3 is TGTGCCAGTAGTCAACAACCGACAGGGATTGGAAACACCATATATTTT.

The chain couples TRBV5-6 to TRBJ2-5, with D unclear. CDR3 length: 13 amino acids. V dropped 0 bases and J dropped 2 bases, with 5 bases sitting between them. Germline V gene sequence: CDR1 SGHDT, CDR2 YYEEEE. CDR3 nucleotide sequence: TGTGCCAGCAGCTTGGGGCCACAAGAGACCCAGTACTTC. Residues: CASSLGPQETQYF.

The chain uses TRBV7-9 and TRBJ1-5; possible D gene TRBD1, 6 bases. Trimming removed 5 bases at V and 0 bases at J, with 14 bases between. CDR3 length: 16 residues. Germline V gives CDR1 SEHNR, CDR2 FQNEAQ (reference sequence). Written as DNA, the CDR3 is TGTGCCAGCAGCCCCCACAGGGCACGTAGCAATCAGCCCCAGCATTTT. This translates into CASSPHRARSNQPQHF.

This clone has a single count. This chain uses TRBV3-1 (or the pseudogene TRBV3-2) with TRBJ2-7; D unresolved. CDR1 and CDR2 from the germline V gene are LGHDT and YNNKEL (reference sequence). V lost 1 base to trimming and J lost 2 bases, with 6 bases between them. The CDR3 extends over 13 amino acids. Here the CDR3 reads CASSQAGTYEQYF. The CDR3 nucleotides are TGTGCCAGCAGCCAAGCCGGTACCTACGAGCAGTACTTC.

The chain carries TRBV2 and TRBJ1-2, with 7 bases lining up with TRBD1. This CDR3 has 14 residues. CDR1 and CDR2 from the germline V gene are SNHLY and FYNNEI. J was trimmed by 3 bases and V by 7 bases; bases with no gene match: 8. CDR3 region: CASKPRGADYGYTF. Here the CDR3 DNA reads TGTGCCAGCAAGCCCAGGGGGGCGGACTATGGCTACACCTTC.

V and J are TRBV7-3 and TRBJ1-2; no reliable D call. The V gene lost 2 bases and the J gene lost 6 bases, with 19 bases spanning the gap. The CDR3 runs to 16 residues. Germline CDR1 is SGHTA and CDR2 is FQGTGA. CDR3 protein: CASSLEPRAGGHGYTF. CDR3 coding DNA: TGTGCCAGCAGCTTAGAACCCCGCGCGGGTGGCCATGGCTACACCTTC. Full variable domain (missing parts from reference TRBV7-3 and TRBJ1-2): GAGVSQTPSNKVTEKGKYVELRCDPISGHTALYWYRQSLGQGPEFLIYFQGTGAADDSGLPNDRFFAVRPEGSVSTLKIQRTERGDSAVYLCASSLEPRAGGHGYTFGSGTRLTVV.

In regard to this clone: Other DNA sequences from this sample encode an identical CDR3 as well. The chain joins TRBV6-5 to TRBJ1-6; TRBD1 matches at 10 bases. V lost 5 bases and J lost 8; bases outside the gene matches: 6. The CDR3 is 15 amino acids. Germline CDR1 and CDR2: MNHEY and SVGAGI. In DNA form, the CDR3 reads TGTGCCAGCAGTCCCCGCGGGACAGGGGATTCACCCCTCCACTTT. It codes for CASSPRGTGDSPLHF.

The CDR3 DNA is TGCGCCAGCAGCTCCACACAGGCGGGGGCGCATGGCTACACCTTC. Protein product: CASSSTQAGAHGYTF. The V and J genes are TRBV5-1 and TRBJ1-2; weak D call: TRBD1 (6 bases). Trimming took off 3 bases at V and 6 bases at J, with 18 bases between the two ends. The germline gives CDR1 SGHRS, CDR2 YFSETQ. The CDR3 consists of 15 residues.

To note about this clone: This sample includes further DNA sequences coding for the same CDR3. This rearrangement joins TRBV19 to TRBJ1-5; 7 bases line up with TRBD1. CDR3 size: 14 residues. The ends lost 5 bases at V and 5 bases at J; junction bases unmatched: 6. CDR1 LNHDA and CDR2 SQIVND come from the germline V gene (reference sequence). DNA for the CDR3: TGTGCCAGTAGTCTCCGACAGGGTCATCAGCCCCAGCATTTT. It specifies CASSLRQGHQPQHF. Full variable domain (missing parts from reference TRBV19 and TRBJ1-5): DGGITQSPKYLFRKEGQNVTLSCEQNLNHDAMYWYRQDPGQGLRLIYYSQIVNDFQKGDIAEGYSVSREKKESFPLTVTSAQKNPTAFYLCASSLRQGHQPQHFGDGTRLSIL.

The chain employs TRBV18 and TRBJ1-2; D ambiguous. The germline gives CDR1 KGHSH, CDR2 LQKENI. Trimming cost V 3 bases and J 7 bases, with 12 bases left between them. The CDR3 is made up of 13 amino acids. The CDR3 protein is CASSPGSAGGYTF. The CDR3 nucleotides are TGTGCCAGCTCACCGGGATCGGCGGGTGGCTACACCTTC.

The V gene is TRBV2, the J gene TRBJ1-5, with TRBD1 matching 9 bases. Losses at the gene ends were 6 bases for V and 2 bases for J; bases not matched to a gene: 5. This CDR3 spans 15 amino acids. Germline V gives CDR1 SNHLY, CDR2 FYNNEI. The CDR3 loop is CASRGTGLGNQPQHF. CDR3 bases: TGTGCCAGCAGAGGGACAGGGCTTGGCAATCAGCCCCAGCATTTT.

This chain links TRBV7-2 with TRBJ2-2; tentative D call: TRBD1 (6 bases). The length of the CDR3 is 14 residues. With 0 bases removed from V and 5 bases from J, the gap between germline ends came to 7 bases. In germline, CDR1 is SGHTA, CDR2 FQGNSA. The chain's CDR3 is CASSLAQGTGELFF. Here the CDR3 DNA reads TGTGCCAGCAGCTTAGCCCAGGGGACCGGGGAGCTGTTTTTT. Filled out from reference TRBV7-2 and TRBJ2-2, the complete variable domain reads GAGVSQSPSNKVTEKGKDVELRCDPISGHTALYWYRQSLGQGLEFLIYFQGNSAPDKSGLPSDRFSAERTGGSVSTLTIQRTQQEDSAVYLCASSLAQGTGELFFGEGSRLTVL.

The chain joins TRBV15 to TRBJ2-3; D is ambiguous. The CDR3 runs to 14 residues. Trimming cost V 0 bases and J 4 bases, with 8 bases left between them. Germline V gene data show CDR1 as LNHNV and CDR2 as YYDKDF (reference sequence). The CDR3 DNA is TGTGCCACCAGCAGAGATGTTAATTCAGATACGCAGTATTTT. It encodes CATSRDVNSDTQYF.

The chain employs TRBV5-5 and TRBJ1-1; 7 bases are shared with TRBD1. Germline CDR1 reads SGHKS; CDR2 reads YYEKEE (reference sequence). The CDR3 extends over 15 amino acids. V lost 5 bases and J lost 1; bases outside the gene matches: 8. CDR3 sequence reads: CASRRGQTTNTEAFF. CDR3 DNA: TGTGCCAGCAGAAGGGGACAGACTACGAACACTGAAGCTTTCTTT.

The chain joins TRBV14 to TRBJ1-1; tentative D call: TRBD1 (6 bases). The CDR3 totals 15 residues. Trimming took 4 bases from V and 1 from J, leaving 13 bases between them. CDR1 is SGHDN and CDR2 is FVKESK in the germline V gene. CDR3 coding DNA: TGTGCCAGCAGCCCCGAAGGACAGTGGAACACTGAAGCTTTCTTT. Translated, it gives CASSPEGQWNTEAFF.

In DNA form, the CDR3 reads TGTGCCAGCAGCTTTGGGGAGGCCCGGCTTGGGAATCAGCCCCAGCATTTT. Translated: CASSFGEARLGNQPQHF. The chain carries TRBV11-2 and TRBJ1-5; D gene ambiguous. Trimming stripped 3 bases from V and 4 bases from J, with 19 bases between. CDR3 length: 17 residues. Germline V gene data show CDR1 as SGHAT and CDR2 as FQNNGV.

This rearrangement joins TRBV19 to TRBJ2-6; 9 nucleotides match TRBD1. The CDR3 has 17 residues. V was clipped by 5 bases and J by 4 bases; unmatched bases: 9. The germline V gene has CDR1 LNHDA and CDR2 SQIVND (reference sequence). The CDR3 nucleotides read TGTGCCAGTAGTCCCCGGGACAGGGTTTACGGGGCCAACGTCCTGACTTTC. It translates to CASSPRDRVYGANVLTF.

This chain links TRBV9 with TRBJ1-1, with 8 bases fitting TRBD1. The CDR3 runs 13 residues. With V trimmed by 0 bases and J by 5 bases, 0 bases remained unmatched. Per the germline V gene, CDR1 is SGDLS and CDR2 is YYNGEE. Here the CDR3 reads CASSVGTGTEAFF. The DNA of the CDR3 is TGTGCCAGCAGCGTAGGGACAGGGACTGAAGCTTTCTTT. The full variable domain, completed using reference TRBV9 and TRBJ1-1, is DSGVTQTPKHLITATGQRVTLRCSPRSGDLSVYWYQQSLDQGLQFLIQYYNGEERAKGNILERFSAQQFPDLHSELNLSSLELGDSALYFCASSVGTGTEAFFGQGTRLTVV.

This clone was counted a few times. The chain recombines TRBV24-1 with TRBJ2-1; tentative D call: TRBD1 (6 bases). The CDR3 extends over 13 amino acids. Germline CDR1 and CDR2: KGHDR and SFDVKD. Deletions cut 3 bases from V and 11 bases from J, with 13 bases between. CDR3 sequence (DNA): TGTGCCACCAGTGATCCTCAGGGGATAAAGCAGTTCTTC. This translates into CATSDPQGIKQFF.